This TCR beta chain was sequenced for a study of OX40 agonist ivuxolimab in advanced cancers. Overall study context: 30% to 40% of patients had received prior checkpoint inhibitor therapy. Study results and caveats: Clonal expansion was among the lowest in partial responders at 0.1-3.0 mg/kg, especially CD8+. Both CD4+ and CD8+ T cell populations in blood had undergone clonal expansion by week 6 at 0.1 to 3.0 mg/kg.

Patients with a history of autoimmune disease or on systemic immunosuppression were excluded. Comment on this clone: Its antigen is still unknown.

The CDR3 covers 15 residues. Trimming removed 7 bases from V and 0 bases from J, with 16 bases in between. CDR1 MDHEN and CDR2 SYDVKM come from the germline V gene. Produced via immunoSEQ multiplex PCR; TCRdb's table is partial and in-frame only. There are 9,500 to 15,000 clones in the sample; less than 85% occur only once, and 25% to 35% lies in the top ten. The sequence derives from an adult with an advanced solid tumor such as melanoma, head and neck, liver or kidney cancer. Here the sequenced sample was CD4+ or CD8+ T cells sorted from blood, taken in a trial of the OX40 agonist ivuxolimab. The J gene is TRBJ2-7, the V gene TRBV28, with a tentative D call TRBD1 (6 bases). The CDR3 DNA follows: TGTGCCAGCACGACAGGCCTCTCCTACTCCTACGAGCAGTACTTC. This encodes CASTTGLSYSYEQYF.